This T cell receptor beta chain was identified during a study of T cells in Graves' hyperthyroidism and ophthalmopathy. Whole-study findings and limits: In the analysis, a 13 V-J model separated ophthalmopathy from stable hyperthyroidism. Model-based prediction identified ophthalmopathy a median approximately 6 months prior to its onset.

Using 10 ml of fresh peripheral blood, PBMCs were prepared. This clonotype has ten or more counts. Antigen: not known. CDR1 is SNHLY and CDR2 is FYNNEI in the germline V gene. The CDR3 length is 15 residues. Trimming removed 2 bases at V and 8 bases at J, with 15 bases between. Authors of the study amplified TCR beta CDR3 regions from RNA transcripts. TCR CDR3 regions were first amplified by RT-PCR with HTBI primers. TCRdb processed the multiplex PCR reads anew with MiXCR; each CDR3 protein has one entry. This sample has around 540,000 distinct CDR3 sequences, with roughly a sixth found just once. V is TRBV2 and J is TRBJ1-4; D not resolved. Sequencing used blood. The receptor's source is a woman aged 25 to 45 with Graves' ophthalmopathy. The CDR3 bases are TGTGCCAGCAGTGAATCTAGGGTTATAGAAGAAAAACTGTTTTTT. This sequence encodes CASSESRVIEEKLFF.